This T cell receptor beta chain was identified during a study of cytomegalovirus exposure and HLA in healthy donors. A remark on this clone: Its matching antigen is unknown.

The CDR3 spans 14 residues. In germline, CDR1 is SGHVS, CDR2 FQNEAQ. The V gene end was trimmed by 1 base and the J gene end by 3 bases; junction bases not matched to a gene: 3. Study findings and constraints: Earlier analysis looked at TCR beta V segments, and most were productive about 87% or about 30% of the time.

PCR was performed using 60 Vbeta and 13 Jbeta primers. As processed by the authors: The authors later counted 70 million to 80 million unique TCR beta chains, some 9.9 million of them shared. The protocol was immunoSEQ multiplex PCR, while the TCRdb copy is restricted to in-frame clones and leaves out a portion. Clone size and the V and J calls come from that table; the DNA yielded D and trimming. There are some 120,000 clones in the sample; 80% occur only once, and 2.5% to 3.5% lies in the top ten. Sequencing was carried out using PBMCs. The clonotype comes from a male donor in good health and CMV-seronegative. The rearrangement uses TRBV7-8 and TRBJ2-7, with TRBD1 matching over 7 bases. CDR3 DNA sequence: TGTGCCAGCAGCTTAGTCGGGACAGACTACGAGCAGTACTTC. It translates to CASSLVGTDYEQYF.